One and the same sample provided the 22 T cell receptor beta chains below, sequenced in a study of blood T cell repertoires in COVID-19. The data were produced by immunoSEQ multiplex PCR, yet TCRdb's version contains in-frame clones alone and is incomplete. This table holds about 95,000 clones, about 84% found once. The specimen was peripheral blood. These receptors originate from a human donor in a cohort sampled during active COVID-19.

The chain has TRBV6-1 and TRBJ1-2, with D hard to call. The CDR3 consists of 15 residues. Germline V gene sequence: CDR1 MNHNS, CDR2 SASEGT. V shed 6 bases and J shed 0 bases, with 14 bases lying between them. The CDR3 is CASSERSGTNYGYTF. Written as DNA, the CDR3 is TGTGCCAGCAGCGAGCGCTCCGGGACTAACTATGGCTACACCTTC.

The V gene is TRBV5-5, the J gene TRBJ2-2; D unclear. The CDR3 sequence is 15 residues long. Germline lookup yields CDR1 SGHKS and CDR2 YYEKEE (reference sequence). Trimming took off 4 bases at V and 1 base at J, with 11 bases between the two ends. This chain's CDR3 is CASSLGALNTGELFF. The CDR3 DNA sequence: TGTGCCAGCAGCCTTGGAGCGTTGAACACCGGGGAGCTGTTTTTT.

This clone was seen a few times. The chain recombines TRBV5-5 with TRBJ1-6; D may be TRBD1 (5 bases). The V gene lost 2 bases and the J gene lost 4 bases, with 10 bases spanning the gap. Looked up from germline, CDR1 is SGHKS and CDR2 is YYEKEE (reference sequence). This CDR3 has 15 residues. The CDR3 region is CASSFREGYNSPLHF. DNA of the CDR3: TGTGCCAGCAGCTTTCGGGAGGGGTATAATTCACCCCTCCACTTT.

In DNA form, the CDR3 reads TGCGCCAGCAGCCTGGAGGGACAGGGCTCTTACGAGCAGTACTTC. Residues: CASSLEGQGSYEQYF. J is TRBJ2-7 and V is TRBV5-1; 9 bases match TRBD1. The CDR3 has 15 amino acids. The V gene end was trimmed by 4 bases and the J gene end by 4 bases; junction bases not matched to a gene: 9. Germline V gives CDR1 SGHRS, CDR2 YFSETQ. Filled out from reference TRBV5-1 and TRBJ2-7, the complete variable domain reads KAGVTQTPRYLIKTRGQQVTLSCSPISGHRSVSWYQQTPGQGLQFLFEYFSETQRNKGNFPGRFSGRQFSNSRSEMNVSTLELGDSALYLCASSLEGQGSYEQYFGPGTRLTVT.

This rearrangement joins TRBV29-1 to TRBJ2-7, with TRBD1 as a possible D gene (5 bases). Germline assignment: CDR1 SQVTM and CDR2 ANQGSEA. The V gene lost 1 base and the J gene lost 2 bases, with 9 bases spanning the gap. This CDR3 has 13 amino acids. The DNA of the CDR3 is TGCAGCGTTGAAGGCTGGGGCACCTACGAGCAGTACTTC. It specifies CSVEGWGTYEQYF.

V and J are TRBV5-5 and TRBJ1-6; D perhaps matches TRBD1 (6 bases). CDR1 and CDR2 (germline): SGHKS, YYEKEE (reference sequence). V was cut by 4 bases and J by 9 bases, with 26 bases left in between. This CDR3 has 18 amino acids. CDR3 sequence: CASSLRLPGHTLGSPLHF. CDR3 sequence (DNA): TGTGCCAGCAGCCTGAGATTACCGGGACACACCTTAGGTTCACCCCTCCACTTT.

The count of this clone is one. Here the CDR3 reads CASLIPGNYGYTF. The CDR3 DNA follows: TGTGCCAGCCTAATCCCAGGGAACTATGGCTACACCTTC. J is TRBJ1-2 and V is TRBV28; possibly TRBD1 for D (5 bases). V lost 8 bases and J lost 2, with 12 bases in between. The CDR3 has 13 amino acids. CDR1 is MDHEN, CDR2 SYDVKM, per germline.

The genes are TRBV20-1 and TRBJ1-1; possible D gene TRBD1, 5 bases. Germline V gives CDR1 DFQATT, CDR2 SNEGSKA (reference sequence). V shed 3 bases and J shed 3 bases, with 17 bases lying between them. The CDR3 sequence is 15 residues long. The CDR3 loop is CSASAAGTWDTEAFF. The DNA for the CDR3 is TGCAGTGCTAGTGCCGCGGGGACCTGGGACACTGAAGCTTTCTTT.

This rearrangement joins TRBV14 to TRBJ2-1; TRBD2 matches 11 bases. The CDR3 sequence is 17 residues long. The V and J ends lost 3 bases and 0 bases, in that order; junction bases with no gene match: 4. From germline, CDR1 is SGHDN and CDR2 FVKESK. Here the CDR3 reads CASSHSSGGSSYNEQFF. The CDR3 nucleotides are TGTGCCAGCAGCCATTCTAGCGGGGGGAGCTCCTACAATGAGCAGTTCTTC.

This chain connects TRBV5-1 to TRBJ2-7; D is possibly TRBD2 (6 bases). In germline, CDR1 is SGHRS, CDR2 YFSETQ. The CDR3 spans 15 residues. The V end lost 5 bases, the J end lost 2 bases, and 17 bases lay between the germline ends. CDR3 protein: CASRKVSGEAYEQYF. The CDR3, as DNA: TGCGCCAGCAGGAAAGTTTCCGGGGAGGCCTACGAGCAGTACTTC.

There are many counts of this clone. J is TRBJ1-3 and V is TRBV15; 10 bases agree with TRBD1. CDR1 is LNHNV, CDR2 YYDKDF, per germline (reference sequence). This CDR3 has 18 amino acids. The trim removed 3 bases at V and 4 bases at J, leaving 12 bases unmatched. CDR3 region: CATSSGTGARVWGNTIYF. For the CDR3, the DNA is TGTGCCACCAGCAGCGGGACAGGGGCGAGAGTGTGGGGAAACACCATATATTTT. Together with reference TRBV15 and TRBJ1-3, the CDR3 gives the full variable domain: DAMVIQNPRYQVTQFGKPVTLSCSQTLNHNVMYWYQQKSSQAPKLLFHYYDKDFNNEADTPDNFQSRRPNTSFCFLDIRSPGLGDTAMYLCATSSGTGARVWGNTIYFGEGSWLTVV.

This clone was seen a single time. The chain employs TRBV7-2 and TRBJ1-4; 7 nucleotides align to TRBD1. V shed 5 bases, J shed 4 bases, and the junction held 7 bases outside the gene matches. CDR3 length: 15 residues. Germline V gene lookup returns CDR1 SGHTA and CDR2 FQGNSA. CDR3 sequence reads: CASSPRTGLNEKLFF. The DNA for the CDR3 is TGTGCCAGCAGCCCCCGGACAGGCCTTAATGAAAAACTGTTTTTT.

This chain links TRBV18 with TRBJ2-1, with D perhaps matching TRBD1 (5 bases). V lost 11 bases to trimming and J lost 0 bases, with 14 bases between them. Germline V gene lookup returns CDR1 KGHSH and CDR2 LQKENI. CDR3 length: 14 amino acids. In DNA, the CDR3 is TGTGCCGTAACGACAGCTAGCTCCTACAATGAGCAGTTCTTC. The encoded protein is CAVTTASSYNEQFF.

J is TRBJ1-5 and V is TRBV28, with 7 bases aligning to TRBD1. From germline, CDR1 is MDHEN and CDR2 SYDVKM. The CDR3 runs to 15 residues. The junction had 9 bases not matched to a gene; V was cut back by 6 bases and J by 4 bases. CDR3 residues: CASRPRGTANQPQHF. The CDR3 DNA is TGTGCCAGCAGGCCCCGGGGGACAGCTAATCAGCCCCAGCATTTT.

V is TRBV2 and J is TRBJ1-1, with D unclear. The CDR3 is 12 amino acids. The germline CDR1 and CDR2 sequences are SNHLY and FYNNEI. The V and J ends lost 4 bases and 3 bases respectively, with 6 bases between them. The CDR3 nucleotides are TGTGCCAGCAGTGGGACTTACACTGAAGCTTTCTTT. It encodes CASSGTYTEAFF.

V gene TRBV30 combines with J gene TRBJ2-5; 11 nucleotides line up with TRBD2. Germline lookup yields CDR1 GTSNPN and CDR2 SVGIG (reference sequence). J lost 4 bases, V lost 1 base, and 5 bases had no gene match. CDR3 length equals 15 residues. The CDR3 protein is CAWSASGRRSETQYF. The CDR3 DNA is TGTGCCTGGAGTGCTAGCGGGAGGCGGTCAGAGACCCAGTACTTC.

The chain recombines TRBV18 with TRBJ2-7, with D hard to call. V was cut by 2 bases and J by 0 bases, with 11 bases left in between. The V gene's germline CDR1 is KGHSH and CDR2 LQKENI. This CDR3 is 15 amino acids long. The CDR3 loop is CASSPGLLNSYEQYF. The CDR3 region has the DNA TGTGCCAGCTCACCAGGCCTCCTGAACTCCTACGAGCAGTACTTC.

The V call is TRBV29-1, the J call TRBJ2-5; 8 nucleotides line up with TRBD1. CDR3 length: 15 residues. The germline V gene encodes CDR1 SQVTM and CDR2 ANQGSEA. Germline trimming cut 8 bases from V and 5 bases from J; bases unmatched to any gene: 16. The chain's CDR3 is CSTKVGTGGVETQYF. CDR3 DNA: TGCAGCACAAAAGTTGGGACAGGCGGGGTCGAGACCCAGTACTTC.

The chain is built from TRBV28 and TRBJ2-7; TRBD1 agrees at 7 bases. The V segment lost 6 bases and the J segment 0 bases; nucleotides outside the gene matches: 8. CDR1 is MDHEN, CDR2 SYDVKM, per germline. The CDR3 is 15 amino acids. In DNA form, the CDR3 reads TGTGCCAGCAGCCTGCGACAGGGCTACTCCTACGAGCAGTACTTC. This translates into CASSLRQGYSYEQYF.

V gene TRBV5-1 combines with J gene TRBJ2-1, with 16 nucleotides matching TRBD2. Per germline, CDR1 SGHRS and CDR2 YFSETQ. With 4 bases clipped from V and 7 bases from J, the junction kept 2 bases outside the gene matches. The CDR3 is 15 residues long. The CDR3 DNA sequence: TGCGCCAGCAGCCCGGGACTAGCGGGGGGGAATGAGCAGTTCTTC. Amino acid sequence: CASSPGLAGGNEQFF.

The chain employs TRBV15 and TRBJ2-6, with 7 bases aligning to TRBD1. Trimming took 1 base from V and 0 from J; bases not matched to a gene: 9. The CDR3 is 19 residues long. CDR1 and CDR2 (germline): LNHNV, YYDKDF (reference sequence). CDR3 region: CATSRGTGLSLSGANVLTF. The CDR3 nucleotides are TGTGCCACCAGCAGAGGGACAGGTTTATCCCTCTCTGGGGCCAACGTCCTGACTTTC. Drawing the rest from reference TRBV15 and TRBJ2-6, the complete variable domain is DAMVIQNPRYQVTQFGKPVTLSCSQTLNHNVMYWYQQKSSQAPKLLFHYYDKDFNNEADTPDNFQSRRPNTSFCFLDIRSPGLGDTAMYLCATSRGTGLSLSGANVLTFGAGSRLTVL.

The chain couples TRBV21-1 to TRBJ2-7; the table's D call of TRBD1 was not tested on the DNA. TRBV21-1 is a known pseudogene. CDR3 size: 15 residues. Written as DNA, the CDR3 is TGTGCCAGCAGCAAAGAAACAGGGAACTCCTACGAGCAGTACTTC. It is translated as CASSKETGNSYEQYF.